This T cell receptor beta chain derives from a study of beta chain features in type 1 diabetes. What was sequenced were expressed TCRB transcripts, since all of the isolated RNA had been reverse transcribed. Sequencing was performed with immunoSEQ multiplex PCR; in TCRdb, only in-frame clones are kept and a portion is missing. This sample has around 16,000 clones, with roughly three quarters found just once. V was shortened by 1 base and J by 3 bases, with 10 bases between the two germline ends. Per germline, CDR1 SGHVS and CDR2 FNYEAQ. The CDR3 extends over 15 amino acids. Findings and limits, study-wide: More deletions and fewer insertions at VDJ junctions were found in patients with type 1 diabetes. The analysis here could not establish whether HLA type shapes TCRB rearrangement. Shorter TCRB CDR3s, moderately but significantly so, marked every one of the four CD4+ subsets in Type 1 diabetes patients.

As for this clone: Its antigen is unidentified.

The chain combines TRBV7-6 with TRBJ2-1; D may be TRBD2 (5 bases). The receptor comes from a man aged 25 to 45 with type 1 diabetes. Sample: stem cell memory CD4+ T cells from blood. This CDR3 reads CASSLGSAHYNEQFF. Here the CDR3 DNA reads TGTGCCAGCAGCTTAGGTAGCGCCCACTACAATGAGCAGTTCTTC.